What follows are 3 T cell receptor beta chains derived from one specimen sequenced in a study of shared clonotypes between healthy human individuals. Using immunoSEQ multiplex PCR, the repertoire was profiled, and TCRdb retains in-frame clones only, with some absent. The sample has approximately 2,300,000 clones; roughly 90% are singletons. Specimen: naive CD4+ T cells from PBMCs. As for subset: CD45RA+ positively selected. All receptors come from a man aged 18 to 35 in good health. Some clones in this sample may be carry-over from other donors' samples.

The V gene is TRBV5-1, the J gene TRBJ2-7; TRBD1 is a possible D gene (8 bases). The germline V gene has CDR1 SGHRS and CDR2 YFSETQ. The CDR3 covers 14 residues. With 3 bases removed from V and 6 bases from J, the gap between germline ends came to 16 bases. This CDR3 is CASSSATGEGEQYF. The CDR3 DNA is TGCGCCAGCAGCTCCGCGACAGGGGAGGGCGAGCAGTACTTC.

The chain recombines TRBV18 with TRBJ2-1; 11 bases line up with TRBD2. Trimming took 4 bases from V and 6 from J; bases not matched to a gene: 5. The CDR3 spans 15 residues. From germline, CDR1 is KGHSH and CDR2 LQKENI. The CDR3: CASSRTSGRPNEQFF. In DNA form, the CDR3 reads TGTGCCAGCTCACGAACTAGCGGGAGACCCAATGAGCAGTTCTTC.

This rearrangement joins TRBV29-1 to TRBJ1-4; 11 bases are a match to TRBD1. The CDR3 is 14 residues long. Germline V lookup: CDR1 SQVTM, CDR2 ANQGSEA. V was pared by 5 bases and J by 4 bases, with 3 bases of the junction left unmatched. The CDR3 DNA sequence: TGCAGCGTTAGGGGACAGGGGGATAATGAAAAACTGTTTTTT. It yields the protein CSVRGQGDNEKLFF.